Listed below are T cell receptor beta chains from one sample, sequenced in a study of control samples from healthy donors and cancer patients. Measured with immunoSEQ multiplex PCR; TCRdb has only the in-frame clones, and not every one. The sample holds fewer than 500,000 clones, approximately 90% seen once. Sequenced input: PBMCs. All receptors derive from a man in his forties with head and neck cancer. Both conserved end residues are part of each CDR3. A D gene is named only where the DNA matches it firmly. For some rows the clone size is stated as once, few or many, or as a class when expanded; others skip it.

d_gene,j_gene,abundance,v_gene,CDR3aa,CDR3nt
.,TRBJ2-2,.,TRBV28,CASSLKGFVELFF,TGTGCCAGCAGTTTAAAGGGTTTCGTGGAGCTGTTTTTT
TRBD2,TRBJ2-1,.,TRBV12-5,CASGSLLWTSGRVEQFF,TGTGCTAGTGGTTCCCTTCTTTGGACTAGCGGGAGGGTTGAGCAGTTCTTC
TRBD2,TRBJ2-7,.,TRBV11-2,CASSLGPGRVDYEQYF,TGTGCCAGCAGCTTAGGGCCCGGGAGGGTAGATTACGAGCAGTACTTC
TRBD2,TRBJ2-2,.,TRBV7-7,CASSLAAGGTGELFF,TGTGCTAGCAGCTTAGCGGCGGGAGGGACCGGGGAGCTGTTTTTT
.,TRBJ1-1,.,TRBV5-1,CASSLETWGTAEAFF,TGCGCCAGCAGCTTGGAAACTTGGGGTACCGCTGAAGCTTTCTTT
.,TRBJ2-1,.,TRBV4-2,CASSQDRQEQFF,TGTGCCAGCAGCCAAGATCGGCAGGAGCAGTTCTTC
TRBD1,TRBJ1-1,.,TRBV27,CASSLGGGHMNTEAFF,TGTGCCAGCAGTTTAGGAGGGGGCCACATGAACACTGAAGCTTTCTTT
.,TRBJ2-2,.,TRBV9,CASSVAAGTGELFF,TGTGCCAGCAGCGTAGCTGCGGGAACCGGGGAGCTGTTTTTT
TRBD2,TRBJ2-1,.,TRBV7-9,CASSFTFGLAGADNEQFF,TGTGCCAGCAGCTTCACTTTCGGACTAGCGGGGGCCGACAATGAGCAGTTCTTC
.,TRBJ1-2,.,TRBV30,CAWSPRTLLGGYTF,TGTGCCTGGAGTCCCAGGACACTTTTGGGAGGCTACACCTTC
.,TRBJ1-2,.,TRBV12-3/TRBV12-4,CASSFSLTYGYTF,TGTGCCAGCAGTTTCTCCCTCACTTATGGCTACACCTTC
TRBD1,TRBJ1-5,few,TRBV11-2,CASSLDRDQPQHF,TGTGCCAGCAGCTTGGACAGGGATCAGCCCCAGCATTTT
TRBD1,TRBJ2-7,.,TRBV6-5,CASTYQGASSYEQYF,TGTGCCAGCACCTATCAGGGGGCCAGCTCCTACGAGCAGTACTTC
.,TRBJ2-1,.,TRBV6-5,CASSSDPRSEQFF,TGTGCCAGCAGTTCGGACCCGAGGAGCGAGCAGTTCTTC
.,TRBJ2-7,.,TRBV28,CASSFDSGWAFYEQYF,TGTGCCAGCAGTTTTGACTCCGGCTGGGCCTTCTACGAGCAGTACTTC
.,TRBJ2-2,.,TRBV6-6,CASSYKSPGELFF,TGTGCCAGCAGTTACAAGTCCCCCGGGGAGCTGTTTTTT
TRBD1,TRBJ1-4,.,TRBV6-5,CASSKQGGLEKLFF,TGTGCCAGCAGTAAACAGGGGGGGCTTGAAAAACTGTTTTTT
TRBD1,TRBJ1-2,.,TRBV19,CASSKQGTVDYGYTF,TGTGCCAGTAGCAAACAGGGGACGGTGGACTATGGCTACACCTTC
.,TRBJ1-5,.,TRBV12-3/TRBV12-4,CASSFGGQPQHF,TGTGCCAGCAGTTTTGGAGGGCAGCCCCAGCATTTT
.,TRBJ2-1,.,TRBV10-3,CASRRTVAYNEQFF,TGTGCCAGCCGACGGACGGTTGCCTACAATGAGCAGTTCTTC
.,TRBJ1-1,.,TRBV7-9,CASSSGQAMNTEAFF,TGTGCCAGCAGCTCAGGACAAGCCATGAACACTGAAGCTTTCTTT
.,TRBJ2-7,.,TRBV5-6,CASSLAHYEQYF,TGTGCCAGCAGCTTGGCGCACTACGAGCAGTACTTC
.,TRBJ2-7,.,TRBV21-1,CASSKGQGQGSHEQYF,TGTGCCAGCAGCAAAGGTCAGGGACAGGGGTCCCACGAGCAGTACTTC
.,TRBJ1-3,.,TRBV5-4,CASSLDSSISGNTIYF,TGTGCCAGCAGCTTGGACAGCTCTATCTCTGGAAACACCATATATTTT
TRBD2,TRBJ2-3,.,TRBV29-1,CSGGAGGLNTQYF,TGCAGCGGTGGGGCGGGAGGGCTGAATACGCAGTATTTT
.,TRBJ2-7,.,TRBV7-3,CASSFMVGDEQYF,TGTGCCAGCAGCTTTATGGTAGGGGACGAGCAGTACTTC
.,TRBJ2-7,.,TRBV7-9,CASSFAGRGYEQYF,TGTGCCAGCAGCTTCGCAGGGAGAGGCTACGAGCAGTACTTC
.,TRBJ1-2,.,TRBV11-2,CASSPQSLINYGYTF,TGTGCCAGCAGCCCCCAGTCCCTTATTAACTATGGCTACACCTTC
.,TRBJ1-2,.,TRBV30,CAWSVGGNGYTF,TGTGCCTGGAGTGTAGGGGGAAATGGCTACACCTTC
.,TRBJ2-1,once,TRBV7-9,CASSFQRQSSYNEQFF,TGTGCCAGCAGCTTCCAGAGACAAAGCTCCTACAATGAGCAGTTCTTC
TRBD1,TRBJ2-2,.,TRBV24-1,CATSDLHRGTGELFF,TGTGCCACCAGTGATTTGCACAGGGGGACCGGGGAGCTGTTTTTT
TRBD2,TRBJ2-3,.,TRBV19,CASSIWASGATDTQYF,TGTGCCAGTAGTATTTGGGCTAGCGGGGCGACAGATACGCAGTATTTT
.,TRBJ2-7,.,TRBV4-3,CASSQVASGGARGEQYF,TGCGCCAGCAGCCAAGTCGCCTCTGGCGGGGCAAGGGGCGAGCAGTACTTC
.,TRBJ2-2,.,TRBV28,CASKGRATFNTGELFF,TGTGCCAGCAAGGGCAGAGCCACTTTTAACACCGGGGAGCTGTTTTTT
.,TRBJ1-5,few,TRBV4-3,CASSQDAMGVGQPQHF,TGCGCCAGCAGCCAAGATGCGATGGGGGTGGGTCAGCCCCAGCATTTT
.,TRBJ1-5,.,TRBV12-2,CASRLGDTSNQPQHF,TGTGCAAGTCGCTTAGGGGACACGAGCAATCAGCCCCAGCATTTT
TRBD1,TRBJ2-2,.,TRBV7-2,CASSAMTGSTGELFF,TGTGCCAGCAGCGCCATGACAGGGAGCACCGGGGAGCTGTTTTTT